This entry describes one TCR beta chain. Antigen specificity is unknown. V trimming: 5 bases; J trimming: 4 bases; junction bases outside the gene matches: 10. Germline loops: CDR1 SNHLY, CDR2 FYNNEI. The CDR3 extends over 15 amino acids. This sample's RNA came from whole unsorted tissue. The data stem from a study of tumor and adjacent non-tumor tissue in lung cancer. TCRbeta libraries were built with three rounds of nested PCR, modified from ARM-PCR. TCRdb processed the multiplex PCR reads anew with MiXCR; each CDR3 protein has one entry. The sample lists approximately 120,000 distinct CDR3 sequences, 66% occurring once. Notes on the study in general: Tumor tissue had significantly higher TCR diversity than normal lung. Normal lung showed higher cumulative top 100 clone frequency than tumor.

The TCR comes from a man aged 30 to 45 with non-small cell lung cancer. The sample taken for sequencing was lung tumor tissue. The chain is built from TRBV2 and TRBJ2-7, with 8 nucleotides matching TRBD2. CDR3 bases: TGTGCCAGCAGTCCGCATGGGCAGCGGGGGTACGAGCAGTACTTC. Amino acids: CASSPHGQRGYEQYF.